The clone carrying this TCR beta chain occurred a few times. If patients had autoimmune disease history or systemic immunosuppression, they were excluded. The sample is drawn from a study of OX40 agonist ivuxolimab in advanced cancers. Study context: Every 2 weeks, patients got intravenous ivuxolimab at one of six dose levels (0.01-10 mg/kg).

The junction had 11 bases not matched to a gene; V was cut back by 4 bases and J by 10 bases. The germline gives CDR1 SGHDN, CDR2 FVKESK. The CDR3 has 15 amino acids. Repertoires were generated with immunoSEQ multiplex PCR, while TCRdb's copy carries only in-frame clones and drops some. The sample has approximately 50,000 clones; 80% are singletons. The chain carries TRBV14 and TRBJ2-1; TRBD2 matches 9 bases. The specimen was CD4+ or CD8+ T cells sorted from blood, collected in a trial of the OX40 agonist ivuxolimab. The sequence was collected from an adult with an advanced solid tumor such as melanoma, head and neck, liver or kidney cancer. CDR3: CASSRIAGARDEQFF. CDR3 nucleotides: TGTGCCAGCAGCCGTATAGCGGGAGCTCGGGACGAGCAGTTCTTC.